The 18 T cell receptor beta chains given below trace back to one sample, sequenced in a study of intratumoral heterogeneity in liver cancer. Tumour samples came from separate, distinct regions of the hepatocellular carcinoma nodule. Produced via immunoSEQ multiplex PCR; TCRdb's table is partial and in-frame only. Of 5,500 to 7,000 clones listed, 71% are singletons. The sample consisted of tumor tissue, taken before any cancer treatment. The receptors shown here come from a woman in her 70s with hepatocellular carcinoma.

The rearrangement links TRBV10-1 to TRBJ2-1; 7 bases fit TRBD2. The CDR3 totals 14 residues. CDR1 is WNHNN, CDR2 SYGVQD, per germline (reference sequence). V gave up 4 bases and J gave up 8 bases; unmatched junction bases: 8. CDR3 amino acids: CASSASGGNHEQFF. CDR3 nucleotides: TGCGCCAGCAGTGCTAGCGGAGGGAACCATGAGCAGTTCTTC.

This clone was recorded only once. The rearrangement links TRBV7-3 to TRBJ2-7; the match to TRBD1 covers 7 bases. Germline loops: CDR1 SGHTA, CDR2 FQGTGA. The CDR3 is 15 amino acids. The J segment lost 3 bases and the V segment lost 3 bases, leaving 8 bases of the junction unmatched. CDR3 sequence reads: CASSLRDRRYYEQYF. The CDR3 DNA is TGTGCCAGCAGCTTGAGGGACAGACGATACTACGAGCAGTACTTC.

The rearrangement links TRBV27 to TRBJ2-3; D is possibly TRBD1 (6 bases). CDR3 length: 14 amino acids. V was cut by 8 bases and J by 5 bases, with 17 bases left in between. In germline, CDR1 is MNHEY, CDR2 SMNVEV (reference sequence). The CDR3 here is CASHPGVLQDTQYF. For the CDR3, the DNA is TGTGCCAGCCACCCAGGGGTCCTCCAAGATACGCAGTATTTT.

V gene TRBV10-3 combines with J gene TRBJ1-5; perhaps TRBD1 as D (6 bases). CDR1 ENHRY and CDR2 SYGVKD come from the germline V gene. V lost 6 bases to trimming and J lost 2 bases, with 11 bases between them. The CDR3 has 14 residues. Here the CDR3 reads CAISREGGNQPQHF. The DNA for the CDR3 is TGTGCCATCAGCAGGGAGGGGGGCAATCAGCCCCAGCATTTT.

The chain combines TRBV6-1 with TRBJ1-1; TRBD1 might be the D (5 bases). The V end lost 3 bases, the J end lost 2 bases, and 13 bases lay between the germline ends. CDR1 and CDR2 from the germline V gene are MNHNS and SASEGT. CDR3 length equals 15 residues. The CDR3 DNA reads as TGTGCCAGCAGTGAGCAGTTCAGGGCCAACACTGAAGCTTTCTTT. Protein: CASSEQFRANTEAFF.

This chain connects TRBV9 to TRBJ2-3, with 8 nucleotides matching TRBD1. Germline V gives CDR1 SGDLS, CDR2 YYNGEE. The CDR3 contains 15 residues. V trimming: 0 bases; J trimming: 5 bases; junction bases outside the gene matches: 5. CDR3 sequence reads: CASSVVDREGDTQYF. CDR3 sequence (DNA): TGTGCCAGCAGCGTAGTGGACAGGGAAGGAGATACGCAGTATTTT.

The chain couples TRBV7-3 to TRBJ1-5, with TRBD1 identical over 8 bases. CDR1 and CDR2 (germline): SGHTA, FQGTGA. Trimming took 2 bases from V and 0 from J; bases not matched to a gene: 3. This CDR3 comprises 16 residues. CDR3 sequence: CASSLPGTGSNQPQHF. CDR3 DNA sequence: TGTGCCAGCAGCTTACCGGGGACAGGTAGCAATCAGCCCCAGCATTTT. The full variable domain, completed using reference TRBV7-3 and TRBJ1-5, is GAGVSQTPSNKVTEKGKYVELRCDPISGHTALYWYRQSLGQGPEFLIYFQGTGAADDSGLPNDRFFAVRPEGSVSTLKIQRTERGDSAVYLCASSLPGTGSNQPQHFGDGTRLSIL.

This clone was detected a few times. The rearrangement links TRBV5-1 to TRBJ1-1, with a possible D match to TRBD1 (5 bases). Germline loops: CDR1 SGHRS, CDR2 YFSETQ. The CDR3 totals 14 residues. Trimming stripped 3 bases from V and 0 bases from J, with 9 bases between. CDR3 in amino acids: CASSSDSMNTEAFF. CDR3 bases: TGCGCCAGCAGCTCAGACAGCATGAACACTGAAGCTTTCTTT.

This rearrangement joins TRBV3-1 (or the pseudogene TRBV3-2) to TRBJ1-2; tentatively, D is TRBD1 (6 bases). V dropped 0 bases and J dropped 2 bases, with 28 bases sitting between them. In germline, CDR1 is LGHDT, CDR2 YNNKEL (reference sequence). CDR3 length: 21 amino acids. CDR3 DNA sequence: TGTGCCAGCAGCCAAGAACTGGGCGCTAGAATCGCTACGGGGGGCAACTATGGCTACACCTTC. Translated, it gives CASSQELGARIATGGNYGYTF.

The chain uses TRBV11-2 and TRBJ1-5; no reliable D call. With 3 bases removed from V and 2 bases from J, the gap between germline ends came to 11 bases. Germline V lookup: CDR1 SGHAT, CDR2 FQNNGV. This CDR3 has 15 amino acids. CDR3 bases: TGTGCCAGCAGCTTCACCTCAGGTGGCAATCAGCCCCAGCATTTT. This codes for CASSFTSGGNQPQHF.

V gene TRBV5-6 combines with J gene TRBJ2-7; D possibly corresponds to TRBD2 (7 bases). The CDR3 length is 14 residues. The V and J ends lost 7 bases and 5 bases respectively, with 19 bases between them. From germline, CDR1 is SGHDT and CDR2 YYEEEE. The CDR3, as DNA: TGTGCCAGCCAATTTTATCGGGGGGCAAACGAGCAGTACTTC. This gives the protein CASQFYRGANEQYF.

This sequence joins TRBV3-1 (or the pseudogene TRBV3-2) and TRBJ2-3; 7 bases agree with TRBD2. V dropped 1 base and J dropped 0; count of bases not matched to a gene: 4. The CDR3 has 16 residues. Germline-derived CDR1 and CDR2 are LGHDT and YNNKEL (reference sequence). CDR3 residues: CASSQAPAGSTDTQYF. The CDR3 region has the DNA TGTGCCAGCAGCCAAGCCCCAGCGGGAAGCACAGATACGCAGTATTTT.

The rearrangement uses TRBV4-1 and TRBJ1-6; D is ambiguous. Trimming shortened V by 1 base and J by 4 bases, and 14 bases separated the two germline ends. The CDR3 totals 17 residues. Per the germline V gene, CDR1 is MGHRA and CDR2 is YSYEKL. The DNA for the CDR3 is TGCGCCAGCAGCCAAGTAGTTACAAACGTTTATAATTCACCCCTCCACTTT. Its protein is CASSQVVTNVYNSPLHF.

V is TRBV5-1 and J is TRBJ2-2; 13 bases agree with TRBD2. The CDR3 sequence is 18 residues long. V trimming: 0 bases; J trimming: 3 bases; junction bases outside the gene matches: 5. Germline V CDR1 and CDR2: SGHRS, YFSETQ. As DNA, the CDR3 is TGCGCCAGCAGCTTGGAACTAGCGGGAGGGCCACACACCGGGGAGCTGTTTTTT. This encodes CASSLELAGGPHTGELFF.

The J gene is TRBJ1-5, the V gene TRBV2, with 7 bases that match TRBD1. The CDR3 loop spans 13 amino acids. V trimming: 4 bases; J trimming: 7 bases; junction bases outside the gene matches: 4. The germline V gene encodes CDR1 SNHLY and CDR2 FYNNEI. DNA of the CDR3: TGTGCCAGCAGTGTCCGGGGACAGCAGCCCCAGCATTTT. It is translated as CASSVRGQQPQHF.

The chain is built from TRBV19 and TRBJ1-1, with D unclear. Trimming cost V 5 bases and J 5 bases, with 18 bases left between them. CDR1 is LNHDA, CDR2 SQIVND, per germline (reference sequence). This CDR3 contains 15 residues. For the CDR3, the DNA is TGTGCCAGTAGTTGGGCTGATGGGCGTAGGACTGAAGCTTTCTTT. Amino acids: CASSWADGRRTEAFF. The whole variable domain, filled in from reference TRBV19 and TRBJ1-1, reads DGGITQSPKYLFRKEGQNVTLSCEQNLNHDAMYWYRQDPGQGLRLIYYSQIVNDFQKGDIAEGYSVSREKKESFPLTVTSAQKNPTAFYLCASSWADGRRTEAFFGQGTRLTVV.

In this sample, this clone turned up a few times. This chain links TRBV7-9 with TRBJ1-3; D is unclear. Trimming cost V 4 bases and J 9 bases, with 19 bases left between them. The CDR3 runs 15 residues. Germline V gene data show CDR1 as SEHNR and CDR2 as FQNEAQ (reference sequence). CDR3 bases: TGTGCCAGCAGCTGGGGTGGGGAGGCGCATGGCACCATATATTTT. This encodes CASSWGGEAHGTIYF.

By its share, this clone is medium-sized. The rearrangement links TRBV19 to TRBJ2-1; 7 nucleotides align to TRBD1. There are 15 residues in the CDR3. Germline V gene sequence: CDR1 LNHDA, CDR2 SQIVND (reference sequence). J lost 7 bases, V lost 3 bases, and 9 bases had no gene match. This CDR3 reads CASSMGTAHTNEQFF. CDR3 nucleotide sequence: TGTGCCAGTAGTATGGGGACAGCACATACGAATGAGCAGTTCTTC. Full variable domain (outside the CDR3, taken from reference TRBV19 and TRBJ2-1): DGGITQSPKYLFRKEGQNVTLSCEQNLNHDAMYWYRQDPGQGLRLIYYSQIVNDFQKGDIAEGYSVSREKKESFPLTVTSAQKNPTAFYLCASSMGTAHTNEQFFGPGTRLTVL.